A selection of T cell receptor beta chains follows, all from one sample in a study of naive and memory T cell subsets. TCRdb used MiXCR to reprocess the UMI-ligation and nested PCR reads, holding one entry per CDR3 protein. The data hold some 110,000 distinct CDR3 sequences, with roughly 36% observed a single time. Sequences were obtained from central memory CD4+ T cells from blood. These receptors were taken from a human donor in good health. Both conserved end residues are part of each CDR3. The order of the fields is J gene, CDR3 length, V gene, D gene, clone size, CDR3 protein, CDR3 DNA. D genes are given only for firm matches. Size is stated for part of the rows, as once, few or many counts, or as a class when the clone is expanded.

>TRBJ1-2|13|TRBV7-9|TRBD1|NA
CASSLGQGNGYTF
TGTGCCAGCAGCCTGGGACAGGGTAATGGCTACACCTTC
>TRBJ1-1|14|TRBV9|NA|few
CASSVALGNTEAFF
TGTGCCAGCAGCGTAGCTTTAGGGAACACTGAAGCTTTCTTT
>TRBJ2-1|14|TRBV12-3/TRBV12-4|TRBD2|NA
CASSHPGLAGRQFF
TGTGCCAGCAGCCATCCGGGACTAGCGGGGCGCCAGTTCTTC
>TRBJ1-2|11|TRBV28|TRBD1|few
CAIEGQGGYTF
TGTGCCATTGAAGGACAGGGTGGCTACACCTTC
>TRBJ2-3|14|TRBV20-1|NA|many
CSARLTTGPDTQYF
TGCAGTGCTAGGTTAACGACTGGGCCGGATACGCAGTATTTT
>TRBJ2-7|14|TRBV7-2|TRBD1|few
CASSRDRAQDEQYF
TGTGCCAGCAGCCGGGACAGGGCCCAGGACGAGCAGTACTTC
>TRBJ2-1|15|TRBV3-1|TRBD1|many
CASSQGTGTYNEQFF
TGTGCCAGCAGCCAAGGGACAGGGACCTACAATGAGCAGTTCTTC
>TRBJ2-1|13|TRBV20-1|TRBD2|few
CSAIAGRYNEQFF
TGCAGTGCCATAGCGGGAAGGTACAATGAGCAGTTCTTC
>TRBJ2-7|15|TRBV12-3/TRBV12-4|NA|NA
CASSLPGANSYEQYF
TGTGCCAGCAGTTTACCAGGGGCGAACTCCTACGAGCAGTACTTC
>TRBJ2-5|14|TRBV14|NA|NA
CASSHRDGRETQYF
TGTGCCAGCAGCCACCGGGACGGGAGAGAGACCCAGTACTTC
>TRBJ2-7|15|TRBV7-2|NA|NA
CASSLAGGPWDEQYF
TGTGCCAGCAGCTTAGCGGGGGGGCCGTGGGACGAGCAGTACTTC
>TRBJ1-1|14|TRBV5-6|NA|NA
CASSSNQVGAEAFF
TGTGCCAGCAGCTCGAACCAGGTGGGGGCTGAAGCTTTCTTT
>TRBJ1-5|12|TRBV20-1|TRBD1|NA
CSARQGTMAQHF
TGCAGTGCCCGACAGGGGACAATGGCCCAGCATTTT
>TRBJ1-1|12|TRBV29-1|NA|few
CSVGSNSPEAFF
TGCAGCGTTGGGTCAAACTCCCCTGAAGCTTTCTTT
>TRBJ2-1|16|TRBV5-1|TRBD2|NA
CASSSLTSGVNNEQFF
TGCGCCAGCAGCTCCTTGACTAGCGGGGTGAACAATGAGCAGTTCTTC
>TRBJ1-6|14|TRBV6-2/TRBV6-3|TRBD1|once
CASSAGTVMPPLHF
TGTGCCAGCAGTGCCGGGACAGTAATGCCGCCCCTCCACTTT
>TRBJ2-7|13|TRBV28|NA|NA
CASSNLDRNEQYF
TGTGCCAGCAGCAACCTCGACAGAAACGAGCAGTACTTC
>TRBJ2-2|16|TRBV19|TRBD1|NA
CASKTRDRGRTGELFF
TGTGCCAGTAAAACCCGGGACAGGGGGCGAACCGGGGAGCTGTTTTTT
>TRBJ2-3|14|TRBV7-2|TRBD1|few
CASVPRGSTDTQYF
TGTGCCAGCGTCCCCAGGGGGAGCACAGATACGCAGTATTTT
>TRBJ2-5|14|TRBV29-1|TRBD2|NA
CSVGTSGAPRTQYF
TGCAGCGTTGGGACTAGCGGAGCGCCGAGGACCCAGTACTTC
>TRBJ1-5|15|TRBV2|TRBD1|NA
CASSPWDRGNQPQHF
TGTGCCAGCAGTCCCTGGGACAGGGGCAATCAGCCCCAGCATTTT
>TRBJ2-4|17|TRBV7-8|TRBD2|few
CASSTLGLAGVKNIQYF
TGTGCCAGCAGCACCCTCGGACTAGCGGGTGTAAAAAACATTCAGTACTTC
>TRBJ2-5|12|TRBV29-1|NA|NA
CSVVGGSGTQYF
TGCAGCGTTGTCGGGGGCTCGGGGACCCAGTACTTC
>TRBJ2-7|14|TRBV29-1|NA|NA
CSAGSPGGAYEQYF
TGCAGCGCGGGGAGCCCCGGGGGTGCCTACGAGCAGTACTTC
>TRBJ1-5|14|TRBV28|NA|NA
CASSPKTGGQPQHF
TGTGCCAGCAGTCCAAAGACGGGGGGTCAGCCCCAGCATTTT
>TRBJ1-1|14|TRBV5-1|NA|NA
CASSFTGMGSEAFF
TGCGCCAGCAGCTTTACAGGGATGGGGTCTGAAGCTTTCTTT
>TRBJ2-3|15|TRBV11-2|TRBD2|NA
CASSHSGSFSDTQYF
TGTGCCAGCAGCCATAGCGGGAGTTTTTCAGATACGCAGTATTTT
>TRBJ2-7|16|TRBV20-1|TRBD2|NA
CSATGVAGVVSYEQYF
TGCAGTGCTACCGGGGTAGCGGGAGTAGTATCCTACGAGCAGTACTTC
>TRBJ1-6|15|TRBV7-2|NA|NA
CASSLAAQSGVPLHF
TGTGCCAGCAGCTTAGCAGCACAGAGCGGGGTGCCCCTCCACTTT
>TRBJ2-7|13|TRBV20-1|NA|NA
CSAVEGASYEQYF
TGCAGTGCCGTGGAGGGGGCCTCCTACGAGCAGTACTTC
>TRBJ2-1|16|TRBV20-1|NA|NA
CSARDGALSSYNEQFF
TGCAGTGCTAGAGATGGAGCACTGAGCTCCTACAATGAGCAGTTCTTC
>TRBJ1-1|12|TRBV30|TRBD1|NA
CAWSQGATEAFF
TGTGCCTGGAGTCAGGGGGCCACTGAAGCTTTCTTT
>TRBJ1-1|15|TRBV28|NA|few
CASTRGGSLNTEAFF
TGTGCCAGCACCCGGGGAGGGTCGCTGAACACTGAAGCTTTCTTT
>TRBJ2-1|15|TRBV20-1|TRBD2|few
CSASISGTRYNEQFF
TGCAGTGCTAGTATCAGCGGGACGCGATACAATGAGCAGTTCTTC
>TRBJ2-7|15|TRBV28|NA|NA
CASRSAGGPSYEQYF
TGTGCCAGCAGGAGTGCCGGGGGGCCGAGCTACGAGCAGTACTTC
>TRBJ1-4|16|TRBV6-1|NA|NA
CASKGRALATNEKLFF
TGTGCCAGCAAGGGACGGGCTCTAGCAACTAATGAAAAACTGTTTTTT
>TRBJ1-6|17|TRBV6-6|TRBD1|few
CASSDMDRGAHNSPLHF
TGTGCCAGCAGTGATATGGACAGGGGCGCCCATAATTCACCCCTCCACTTT
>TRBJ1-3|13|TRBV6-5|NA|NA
CASSPGRGGIIYF
TGTGCCAGCAGCCCCGGCCGCGGCGGCATCATATATTTT
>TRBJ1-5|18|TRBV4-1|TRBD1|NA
CASSQYTGADGGNQPQHF
TGCGCCAGCAGCCAATATACAGGGGCCGATGGAGGCAATCAGCCCCAGCATTTT
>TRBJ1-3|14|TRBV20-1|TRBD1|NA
CSAFRTGVGNTIYF
TGCAGTGCTTTCCGGACAGGGGTCGGCAACACCATATATTTT
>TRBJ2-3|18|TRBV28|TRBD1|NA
CASSFVNRQGQDTDTQYF
TGTGCCAGCAGTTTCGTAAACAGACAGGGGCAAGACACAGATACGCAGTATTTT
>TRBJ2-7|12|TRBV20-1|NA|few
CSARTQSYEQYF
TGCAGTGCAAGGACACAGTCCTACGAGCAGTACTTC
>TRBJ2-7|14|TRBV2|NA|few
CASRTRDNTYEQYF
TGTGCCAGCAGGACCCGGGACAACACCTACGAGCAGTACTTC
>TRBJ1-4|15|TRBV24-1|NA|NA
CATRDTTRPMKKLFF
TGTGCCACCCGGGACACAACCCGCCCCATGAAAAAACTGTTTTTT
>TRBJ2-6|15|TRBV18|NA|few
CASSPGVPGANVLTF
TGTGCCAGCTCACCAGGGGTTCCTGGGGCCAACGTCCTGACTTTC
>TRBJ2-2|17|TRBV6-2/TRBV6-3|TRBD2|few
CASNLGALAGVTGELFF
TGTGCCAGCAATTTAGGAGCCCTAGCGGGAGTTACCGGGGAGCTGTTTTTT
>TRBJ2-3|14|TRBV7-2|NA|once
CASSLDGRGDTQYF
TGTGCCAGCAGCTTAGATGGACGGGGAGATACGCAGTATTTT
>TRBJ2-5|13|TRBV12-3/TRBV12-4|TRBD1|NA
CASSGQVKETQYF
TGTGCCAGCTCGGGACAGGTAAAAGAGACCCAGTACTTC
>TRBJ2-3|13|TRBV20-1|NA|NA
CSASSGSVDTQYF
TGCAGTGCTAGTTCCGGGTCCGTAGATACGCAGTATTTT
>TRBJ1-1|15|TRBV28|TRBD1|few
CASSLTQADRGRPFF
TGTGCCAGCAGTTTAACTCAGGCGGACAGGGGACGGCCTTTCTTT